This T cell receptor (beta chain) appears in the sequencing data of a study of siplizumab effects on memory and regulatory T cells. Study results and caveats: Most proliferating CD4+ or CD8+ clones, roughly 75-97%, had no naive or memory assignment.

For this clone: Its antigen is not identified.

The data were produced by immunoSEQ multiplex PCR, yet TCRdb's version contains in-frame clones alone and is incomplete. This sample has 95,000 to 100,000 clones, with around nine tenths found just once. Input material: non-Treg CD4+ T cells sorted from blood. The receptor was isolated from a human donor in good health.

Here the CDR3 DNA reads TGTGCCAGCTCACCAGTCGGCGCACCTACCCAGTACTTC. Its translation: CASSPVGAPTQYF. The chain recombines TRBV18 with TRBJ2-5; D gene unclear. The CDR3 totals 13 residues. The ends were cut back, 2 bases at V and 8 bases at J, with 12 bases in the middle. The germline V gene encodes CDR1 KGHSH and CDR2 LQKENI.